This paragraph reports one TCR beta chain. Its antigen is still unknown. The entry originates in a study of CXCR3-negative and CXCR3-positive naive CD8 T cells. The CDR3 consists of 17 residues. TRB cDNA libraries were made by UMI-labeled 5' RACE. TCRdb re-called the 5' RACE reads, yielding one record per CDR3 amino acid sequence without DNA. The table for this sample gives 75,000 to 100,000 distinct CDR3 sequences. Points from the study as a whole: Most assays were run on fresh PBMCs (CXCR3 expression partially decreased after cryopreservation). TRB CDR3s of CXCR3-positive naive cells were more hydrophobic than those of CXCR3-negative naive cells.

The TCR was taken from a human donor in good health. Some clones in this sample may be carry-over from other donors' samples. The sample taken for sequencing was naive CXCR3+ CD8+ T cells from blood. Subset here: CD45RO-CCR7+CD27+CD95- naive CD8+ T cells expressing CXCR3 (TNR3+). This chain uses TRBV12-3 or TRBV12-4 with TRBJ2-3; the TCRdb call, TRBD2, lacks DNA for checking. The CDR3 region is CASSPGTSWDLTDTQYF.